The entry below describes one T cell receptor (beta chain). Its antigen is not yet known. No base quality information exists; no much larger clone differs at one position. This sample was taken from a study of identical twins (dated by TCRdb to the mid-2010s). A note on the overall study: The study deep-sequenced TCR alpha and beta repertoires from monozygotic twins, unrelated adults of various ages and cord blood to test whether fetal clonotypes persist. To rule out contamination, replicate twin experiments were performed at different times with different library preparation protocols.

Paper-wide results and their limitations: Excess twin sharing in beta out-of-frame sequences was weaker because fewer shared sequences lowered the signal-to-noise ratio. Because the same donors could not be followed over many years, the conclusions depended on cross-sectional statistical analysis. Compared with coincidental sharing between unrelated individuals, an excess of low generation-probability sequences was observed among out-of-frame TCR alpha sequences shared between twins. Abundant cord blood beta clonotypes had fewer insertions, young adult naive repertoires showed a similar but weaker trend, and memory repertoires showed no such trend. Invariant T cells such as MAIT and iNKT could partly confound zero-insertion analyses, although diverse VJ usage argued against such confounding for most clonotypes. In monozygotic twins, out-of-frame TCR alpha sharing was systematically underestimated by recombination models, although the models agreed with sharing between unrelated individuals.

The protocol used for the library was 5' RACE. Sequencing was performed on an Illumina HiSeq 2000. A universal primer binding site was added through template switching, and the final cDNA carried a unique molecular identifier so that TCR cDNA molecules could be counted accurately. Specific primers in the conserved constant-segment region were used to synthesize first-strand cDNA for TCR alpha and beta chains. To control for contamination, every cDNA library carried two barcodes: a SMART-Mk sample barcode plus Illumina barcodes. TruSeq adapter sequences and Illumina sample barcodes were added in two successive PCR steps. TCR alpha and beta cDNA libraries were sequenced on the Illumina HiSeq platform with custom primers. The authors processed their data as follows. Unique molecular identifiers were extracted from raw reads with MiGEC, and CDR3 positions were determined with MiXCR. For each individual, recombination models were inferred using an EM algorithm with the repgenHMM and IGoR tools. Shared clonotype analysis was performed with the tcR package in R, normalizing sharing by the product of cloneset sizes. Out-of-frame nonproductive sequences were analyzed to study raw recombination free of thymic and clonal selection effects. TCRdb handled the public reads itself, with Q25 trimming in fastp and clone calling in MiXCR, and kept productive beta chains. Rows matching on CDR3 protein sequence are summarized as one entry with the most common DNA and genes. The V and J calls shown here were made by TCRdb, not taken from the authors' results. The sample table records 500,000 to 700,000 distinct CDR3 sequences; around 7.4% of these occur just once. Clones ranked in the top ten supply about 1.6% of the sample.

Only healthy Caucasian donors were included. The twin cohort consisted of three pairs of female monozygotic twins, all aged roughly 18 to 30 years. Peripheral blood mononuclear cells were the source from which RNA for the TCR libraries was isolated. This sample was also put to use in a study of yellow fever vaccine responses in identical twins. The second paper states: According to the authors, in identical twins the way T cells responded to vaccination appeared partly convergent and partly personalized. In identical twins, the study followed T cell clones that responded to the vaccine with precision.

The sequencing input was PBMCs. The TCR originated in a woman aged 18-29 years in good health.

The base sequence is TGCGCCAGCAGCCAATCGGGGGGGCGTTTGCAGTTCTTC. This translates into CASSQSGGRLQFF. The chain is made from TRBV4-1 and TRBJ2-1; 8 middle bases align to TRBD2. Including the terminal cysteine and phenylalanine, the CDR3 comprises 13 residues. Only the CDR3 region is kept as DNA, spanning 39 bases read in frame from base 1. V ends up 2 bases short and J 12 bases short, with an unmatched junction base count of 6. The germline V gene sets CDR1 to MGHRA and CDR2 to YSYEKL.